Following are 10 T cell receptor beta chains from one sample sequenced in a study of CD8+ T cells in alopecia areata. Investigators isolated RNA and reverse transcribed it into cDNA to act as the sequencing template. Some clones are missing from TCRdb's copy, which holds only in-frame ones; the method was immunoSEQ multiplex PCR. The profile shows about 110,000 clones, over 80% of them singletons. Treatment reported: oral pan-JAK inhibitor, 5-10 mg twice daily. This sample comprised CD8+ T cells sorted from blood, obtained at week 24, from a patient treated with tofacitinib. The origin of the receptors is a human donor with alopecia areata.

This clone was found once. The chain is built from TRBV29-1 and TRBJ2-3; D is possibly TRBD1 or TRBD2 (5 bases each). The CDR3 has 17 residues. V was trimmed by 2 bases and J by 3 bases, leaving 21 bases between them. CDR1 SQVTM and CDR2 ANQGSEA come from the germline V gene. This CDR3 is CSVESRTDWGYTDTQYF. The CDR3 nucleotides are TGCAGCGTTGAATCACGGACCGACTGGGGGTATACAGATACGCAGTATTTT.

V and J are TRBV5-6 and TRBJ1-1; no clear D. The ends were cut back, 7 bases at V and 1 base at J, with 8 bases in the middle. CDR3 size: 12 residues. Germline V CDR1 and CDR2: SGHDT, YYEEEE. The CDR3 region is CASAQPNTEAFF. The DNA for the CDR3 is TGTGCCAGCGCACAGCCGAACACTGAAGCTTTCTTT.

The V gene is TRBV5-6, the J gene TRBJ2-2, with a possible D match to TRBD1 (5 bases). CDR3 length equals 14 residues. Trimming left V 4 bases short and J 6 bases short, with 13 bases between. Germline V lookup: CDR1 SGHDT, CDR2 YYEEEE. The CDR3 is CASSRLRGSGELFF. The CDR3 DNA is TGTGCCAGCAGCCGCCTAAGGGGATCCGGGGAGCTGTTTTTT. The whole variable domain, remainder taken from reference TRBV5-6 and TRBJ2-2, is DAGVTQSPTHLIKTRGQQVTLRCSPKSGHDTVSWYQQALGQGPQFIFQYYEEEERQRGNFPDRFSGHQFPNYSSELNVNALLLGDSALYLCASSRLRGSGELFFGEGSRLTVL.

The chain carries TRBV2 and TRBJ2-5, with D unresolved. Trimming took 7 bases from V and 5 from J, leaving 17 bases between them. Germline-derived CDR1 and CDR2 are SNHLY and FYNNEI. The CDR3 spans 14 residues. CDR3 amino acids: CASKEGPQEETQYF. CDR3 bases: TGTGCCAGCAAAGAAGGGCCGCAGGAGGAGACCCAGTACTTC.

The J gene is TRBJ2-7, the V gene TRBV4-2; D is tentatively TRBD1 or TRBD2 (5 bases each). The CDR3 is 17 residues long. The V end was cut by 4 bases, the J end by 2 bases, with 21 bases between. The germline gives CDR1 LGHNA, CDR2 YNFKEQ. CDR3 residues: CASSPTRVGTSTYEQYF. The CDR3 DNA reads as TGTGCCAGCAGCCCGACCCGGGTAGGGACCAGTACCTACGAGCAGTACTTC.

The chain carries TRBV30 and TRBJ1-1; D not resolved. In germline, CDR1 is GTSNPN, CDR2 SVGIG (reference sequence). V was cut by 1 base and J by 4 bases, with 13 bases left in between. There are 14 residues in the CDR3. The CDR3 protein is CAWSDWERSTEAFF. In DNA form, the CDR3 reads TGTGCCTGGAGTGACTGGGAGAGGAGCACTGAAGCTTTCTTT.

The chain uses TRBV27 and TRBJ1-1; 9 nucleotides match TRBD1. The trim removed 6 bases at V and 3 bases at J, leaving 8 bases unmatched. From germline, CDR1 is MNHEY and CDR2 SMNVEV (reference sequence). The CDR3 loop spans 15 amino acids. Written as DNA, the CDR3 is TGTGCCAGCAGCCCGTCAACAGGGGGCCACACTGAAGCTTTCTTT. It is translated as CASSPSTGGHTEAFF.

There are a few counts of this clone. This chain uses TRBV29-1 with TRBJ2-1; tentatively, D is TRBD2 (5 bases). Trimming removed 1 base at V and 0 bases at J, with 13 bases between. The CDR3 has 16 amino acids. Germline-derived CDR1 and CDR2 are SQVTM and ANQGSEA. The CDR3 DNA reads TGCAGCGTTGAAGGAGGCGGGCCGAGCTCCTACAATGAGCAGTTCTTC. Amino acids: CSVEGGGPSSYNEQFF.

This chain connects TRBV10-3 to TRBJ2-7; D unresolved. The CDR3 is 14 amino acids. Germline V gene data show CDR1 as ENHRY and CDR2 as SYGVKD. Trimming removed 0 bases at V and 5 bases at J, with 11 bases between. The CDR3, as DNA: TGTGCCATCAGTGAGTCGACCCTCCTAGACGAGCAGTACTTC. As protein: CAISESTLLDEQYF.

Here the CDR3 reads CASSPGQPYEQYF. In DNA, the CDR3 is TGCGCCAGCAGCCCGGGACAGCCCTACGAGCAGTACTTC. J is TRBJ2-7 and V is TRBV4-1; 7 bases match TRBD1. Unmatched junction bases numbered 2, after V lost 4 bases and J lost 2 bases. The CDR3 is 13 residues long. Germline V CDR1 and CDR2: MGHRA, YSYEKL.